This T cell receptor (beta chain) is drawn from a study of blood T cell repertoires in COVID-19. The overall study: Collection of acute and convalescent COVID-19 samples took place in the United States, Italy and Spain. T cells, B-cell-depleted T cells, or PBMCs supplied cDNA or gDNA.

Original handling: Quantification of nucleated cells was approximated via reference gene primer amplification. Only in-frame clones appear in the TCRdb table, and some are missing; sequencing was by immunoSEQ multiplex PCR. V and J calls and clone size are as listed in that table; D and trimming were resolved from the DNA. The data contain around 56,000 clones, less than 85% of them singletons. V lost 5 bases and J 4 bases, leaving 15 bases between the germline ends. This CDR3 region has 15 residues. Germline V gene sequence: CDR1 LNHDA, CDR2 SQIVND (reference sequence). This chain uses TRBV19 with TRBJ1-5; a possible D gene is TRBD1 (5 bases). The origin of this receptor is a woman in her seventies with acute or convalescent COVID-19. Sequencing used peripheral blood. The CDR3, as DNA: TGTGCCAGTAGTCCCCAGGAGGGGAGGAATCAGCCCCAGCATTTT. Its protein product is CASSPQEGRNQPQHF.